This T cell receptor (beta chain) was identified in a study of technical replicates of blood from several donors. Here immunoSEQ multiplex PCR was the method, and the copy in TCRdb shows in-frame clones only, minus some. Found here are around 95,000 clones, over 85% of them singletons; the top ten hold 0.2% to 0.25%. CDR3 size: 15 residues. The J segment lost 2 bases and the V segment lost 7 bases, leaving 9 bases of the junction unmatched. The V gene's germline CDR1 is MNHNS and CDR2 SASEGT. J is TRBJ2-7 and V is TRBV6-1; 9 bases align to TRBD1. Sample: T cells isolated from PBMCs. This clonotype was obtained from a human donor in good health. The CDR3 sequence is CASTEPGQGTYEQYF. Here the CDR3 DNA reads TGTGCCAGCACCGAACCGGGACAGGGAACCTACGAGCAGTACTTC.